This T cell receptor (beta chain) was recovered during a study of neurological immune-mediated disorders. TCRdb ran MiXCR on the 5' RACE reads and lists one entry per CDR3 protein. Of about 33,000 distinct CDR3 sequences listed, approximately 13% are singletons. This CDR3 comprises 15 residues. Germline V gives CDR1 SGHTA, CDR2 FQGNSA. V dropped 1 base and J dropped 10; count of bases not matched to a gene: 4. The time point was: longitudinal time-point 2. The unsorted libraries were generated from a total of 2 million PBMCs, which had been stored in RNAlater at -80 C. Findings of the study overall: TCR-beta repertoires seemed private in all groups, with no expanded CDR3 amino acid sequences shared. The level of TCR clonal expansion was highest in patients with HTLV-1-associated myelopathy and lowest in multiple sclerosis, where it fell below the level seen in healthy controls.

Many counts were recorded for this clonotype. Its antigen remains unidentified. The chain carries TRBV7-2 and TRBJ2-3; 14 nucleotides agree with TRBD2. The sample was PBMCs. The receptor's source is a middle-aged woman in good health. The CDR3 DNA reads as TGTGCCAGCAGCTTAGGACTAGCGGGGGGGGAGGCGCAGTATTTT. Translated, it gives CASSLGLAGGEAQYF.